This section outlines one T cell receptor beta chain sequence together with its context. Its cognate antigen is unknown. The sample comes from a study of PD-1 blockade in classical Hodgkin lymphoma. The study, taken as a whole, reports: Significantly greater TCR diversity emerged by C4D1 in CD4+ cells but not CD8+ cells. Diversity similar to that of newly diagnosed patients was seen at baseline in complete responders. Before treatment, TCR diversity in newly diagnosed patients was reportedly lower than in healthy donors.

TCRdb's copy holds only in-frame clones and misses some; the assay was immunoSEQ multiplex PCR. The sample lists tens of thousands of clones, approximately 80% occurring once. Time point indicated: cycle 4 day 1 (C4D1), after more than five weeks of nivolumab. Patients all relapsed after autologous stem cell transplantation, and there was variation in brentuximab vedotin exposure. CDR1 MNHEY and CDR2 SVGAGI come from the germline V gene. The V and J ends lost 2 bases and 0 bases, in that order; junction bases with no gene match: 2. The CDR3 is 15 amino acids. The clonotype was recovered from a human donor with classical Hodgkin lymphoma. The chain joins TRBV6-5 to TRBJ2-3; 7 positions match TRBD1. The material was peripheral blood mononuclear cells (PBMCs), obtained before the fourth cycle of nivolumab. The CDR3 DNA reads as TGTGCCAGCAGTTACGTCAGGGGGAGCACAGATACGCAGTATTTT. Its translation: CASSYVRGSTDTQYF.